This TCR beta chain was found in a study of blood T cell repertoires in COVID-19. As for the study in general: T cells, B-cell-depleted T cells, or PBMCs provided the cDNA or gDNA that served as material.

The germline gives CDR1 SGHRS, CDR2 YFSETQ. Trimming pared 4 bases from V and 4 bases from J, leaving 3 bases between. The CDR3 spans 11 residues. This table comes from immunoSEQ multiplex PCR, and its TCRdb copy is limited to in-frame clones, with some not included. In the table there are 150,000 to 200,000 clones, roughly 90% of which are singletons. The chain couples TRBV5-1 to TRBJ2-1; D is unresolved. Sequencing was carried out using peripheral blood. This clonotype was sampled from a woman aged 45-60 years with acute or convalescent COVID-19. This CDR3 is CASSTYNEQFF. As DNA, the CDR3 is TGCGCCAGCAGCACTTACAATGAGCAGTTCTTC.